The next 22 T cell receptor beta chains were all read from a single sample in a study of graft-versus-host responses after intestinal transplantation. TCRdb's copy holds only in-frame clones and misses some; the assay was immunoSEQ multiplex PCR. The data contain 3,600 or so clones, around 70% of them singletons. Graft tissue was processed to release intraepithelial and lamina propria lymphocytes. The sample consisted of ileum tissue, taken approximately 32 months after intestinal transplantation. The origin of the receptors is a human patient who received an intestinal transplant, so some T cells may come from the graft donor.

Here the CDR3 DNA reads TGTGCCAGCAGGCCAGGACTAGCGGCCTACGAGCAGTACTTC. This sequence encodes CASRPGLAAYEQYF. The chain is built from TRBV6-1 and TRBJ2-7; 10 bases are shared with TRBD2. CDR1 is MNHNS, CDR2 SASEGT, per germline. V trimming: 6 bases; J trimming: 2 bases; junction bases outside the gene matches: 4. The CDR3 has 14 residues.

The rearrangement joins TRBV6-1 to TRBJ2-5; 13 bases align to TRBD2. This CDR3 comprises 14 residues. V was clipped by 4 bases and J by 5 bases; unmatched bases: 1. Germline CDR1 MNHNS, CDR2 SASEGT. In DNA, the CDR3 is TGTGCCAGCAGTGCACTAGCGGGGGGGGAGACCCAGTACTTC. This sequence encodes CASSALAGGETQYF.

The chain joins TRBV27 to TRBJ2-7, with 8 bases aligning to TRBD1. CDR1 is MNHEY and CDR2 is SMNVEV in the germline V gene (reference sequence). The CDR3 has 15 amino acids. J lost 2 bases, V lost 7 bases, and 10 bases had no gene match. CDR3 sequence (DNA): TGTGCCAGCACCAAACTAGGACAGGGTGCCTACGAGCAGTACTTC. It is translated as CASTKLGQGAYEQYF.

The chain combines TRBV28 with TRBJ2-7, with D maybe TRBD1 (5 bases). The V end lost 4 bases, the J end lost 5 bases, and 15 bases lay between the germline ends. CDR1 is MDHEN, CDR2 SYDVKM, per germline. The CDR3 is 14 residues long. The CDR3 is CASSSTDLDHEQYF. CDR3 DNA sequence: TGTGCCAGCAGTTCGACAGACCTTGACCACGAGCAGTACTTC.

The J gene is TRBJ1-1, the V gene TRBV5-8; D is unresolved. The CDR3 consists of 14 residues. Germline lookup yields CDR1 SGHTS and CDR2 YDEGEE. V shed 1 base and J shed 1 base, with 8 bases lying between them. In nucleotides, the CDR3 is TGTGCCAGCAGCTTGAAACGGGAGAACACTGAAGCTTTCTTT. Residues: CASSLKRENTEAFF.

The genes are TRBV2 and TRBJ1-4, with no clear D. The V and J ends lost 3 bases and 3 bases respectively, with 8 bases between them. This CDR3 is built from 14 residues. The germline V gene has CDR1 SNHLY and CDR2 FYNNEI. CDR3 DNA sequence: TGTGCCAGCAGTGATCTGGGAGCTAATGAAAAACTGTTTTTT. Translated: CASSDLGANEKLFF. Drawing the rest from reference TRBV2 and TRBJ1-4, the complete variable domain is EPEVTQTPSHQVTQMGQEVILRCVPISNHLYFYWYRQILGQKVEFLVSFYNNEISEKSEIFDDQFSVERPDGSNFTLKIRSTKLEDSAMYFCASSDLGANEKLFFGSGTQLSVL.

The chain recombines TRBV5-1 with TRBJ2-2; 9 nucleotides line up with TRBD1. V lost 4 bases to trimming and J lost 7 bases; unmatched junction nucleotides: 8. Looked up from germline, CDR1 is SGHRS and CDR2 is YFSETQ. The CDR3 has 15 residues. The CDR3 DNA reads TGCGCCAGCAGCGGGACAGGGATGATCGGCGGGGAGCTGTTTTTT. Translated, it gives CASSGTGMIGGELFF.

This chain uses TRBV5-5 with TRBJ2-2, with 7 bases identical to TRBD1. The CDR3 sequence is 14 residues long. V shed 2 bases and J 5 bases; nucleotides not matched to a gene: 3. Germline values: CDR1 SGHKS, CDR2 YYEKEE (reference sequence). CDR3 residues: CASSLRGQTGELFF. In DNA form, the CDR3 reads TGTGCCAGCAGCTTAAGGGGGCAGACCGGGGAGCTGTTTTTT.

This clone showed up just a few times. Distinct nucleotide sequences in the sample also encode this CDR3. This sequence joins TRBV6-6 and TRBJ2-4; D call uncertain. CDR1 is MNHNY and CDR2 is SVGAGI in the germline V gene (reference sequence). There are 12 residues in the CDR3. V was shortened by 0 bases and J by 7 bases, with 4 bases between the two germline ends. The CDR3 loop reads CASSYSENIQYF. The CDR3, as DNA: TGTGCCAGCAGTTACTCGGAGAACATTCAGTACTTC.

The chain couples TRBV28 to TRBJ1-4, with D maybe TRBD1 (6 bases). The CDR3 has 17 residues. V was shortened by 10 bases and J by 8 bases, with 29 bases between the two germline ends. Looked up from germline, CDR1 is MDHEN and CDR2 is SYDVKM. The CDR3 is CAISPAGDEGGGEKLFF. DNA of the CDR3: TGTGCCATCTCGCCCGCAGGGGACGAAGGGGGGGGAGAAAAACTGTTTTTT. The whole variable domain, remainder taken from reference TRBV28 and TRBJ1-4, is DVKVTQSSRYLVKRTGEKVFLECVQDMDHENMFWYRQDPGLGLRLIYFSYDVKMKEKGDIPEGYSVSREKKERFSLILESASTNQTSMYLCAISPAGDEGGGEKLFFGSGTQLSVL.

This chain joins TRBV5-6 and TRBJ2-1; perhaps TRBD2 as D (6 bases). The germline gives CDR1 SGHDT, CDR2 YYEEEE. This CDR3 region has 16 residues. V lost 2 bases and J lost 3, with 15 bases in between. The CDR3 loop is CASSFGVAVVYNEQFF. CDR3 nucleotides: TGTGCCAGCAGCTTCGGAGTAGCGGTAGTCTACAATGAGCAGTTCTTC.

In its sample, this clone was seen a few times. The gene calls are TRBV28 and TRBJ2-7; TRBD2 matches 10 bases. The CDR3 totals 15 residues. J gave up 0 bases and V 3 bases, and 2 bases lay outside the gene matches. CDR1 is MDHEN, CDR2 SYDVKM, per germline. The CDR3 coding sequence is TGTGCCAGCAGTTTGCGGACTAGCGGCTCCTACGAGCAGTACTTC. It codes for CASSLRTSGSYEQYF.

The chain is built from TRBV11-3 and TRBJ2-1, with D uncertain. Looked up from germline, CDR1 is SGHNT and CDR2 is YENEEA. This CDR3 spans 12 amino acids. Deletions cut 10 bases from V and 15 bases from J, with 22 bases between. CDR3 DNA: TGTGCCAACACCTTAAAACGGGCCACGGGGTTCTTC. Protein product: CANTLKRATGFF. The complete variable domain, with remaining parts taken from reference TRBV11-3 and TRBJ2-1, reads EAGVVQSPRYKIIEKKQPVAFWCNPISGHNTLYWYLQNLGQGPELLIRYENEEAVDDSQLPKDRFSAERLKGVDSTLKIQPAELGDSAVYLCANTLKRATGFFGPGTRLTVL.

This chain connects TRBV28 to TRBJ1-5, with D tentatively TRBD1 (6 bases). The V and J ends lost 8 bases and 1 base respectively, with 15 bases between them. The CDR3 runs 15 residues. Germline V gene sequence: CDR1 MDHEN, CDR2 SYDVKM. The CDR3 DNA reads TGTGCCAGCGGACTCAGACAGGTCAGCAATCAGCCCCAGCATTTT. Translating it yields CASGLRQVSNQPQHF.

This chain connects TRBV16 to TRBJ1-2; D gene ambiguous. The CDR3 spans 14 residues. Trimming left V 0 bases short and J 5 bases short, with 10 bases between. From germline, CDR1 is KGHSY and CDR2 FQNENV. This CDR3 is CASSQSRQVYGYTF. The CDR3 DNA sequence: TGTGCCAGCAGCCAATCTCGGCAGGTTTATGGCTACACCTTC.

This clone was seen more than once but under ten times. The rearrangement links TRBV13 to TRBJ1-2; no clear D. Per germline, CDR1 PRHDT and CDR2 FYEKMQ (reference sequence). The V end lost 10 bases, the J end lost 0 bases, and 15 bases lay between the germline ends. This CDR3 has 14 amino acids. The CDR3 bases are TGTGCCACCAGGCAAGAAATCCCTAACTATGGCTACACCTTC. Residues: CATRQEIPNYGYTF.

In DNA form, the CDR3 reads TGTGCCAGCAGCCCTAGAGGGGGAAGACACACTGAAGCTTTCTTT. This translates into CASSPRGGRHTEAFF. The rearrangement links TRBV4-2 to TRBJ1-1, with a tentative D call TRBD1 (6 bases). CDR3 length equals 15 residues. V lost 4 bases and J lost 3, with 15 bases in between. From germline, CDR1 is LGHNA and CDR2 YNFKEQ.

The J gene is TRBJ2-5, the V gene TRBV15, with D unclear. V was clipped by 2 bases and J by 2 bases, with 9 bases between them. From germline, CDR1 is LNHNV and CDR2 YYDKDF (reference sequence). The CDR3 is made up of 14 amino acids. CDR3 region: CATSRTVKQETQYF. DNA for the CDR3: TGTGCCACCAGCAGAACCGTGAAGCAAGAGACCCAGTACTTC.

This clone has more than one count but fewer than ten. The chain links TRBV2 to TRBJ1-5; unclear D gene. V was pared by 7 bases and J by 2 bases, with 9 bases between. Germline values: CDR1 SNHLY, CDR2 FYNNEI. The CDR3 is 13 residues long. The CDR3: CASNAERNQPQHF. In nucleotides, the CDR3 is TGTGCCAGCAATGCAGAGCGCAATCAGCCCCAGCATTTT. Full variable domain (outside the CDR3, taken from reference TRBV2 and TRBJ1-5): EPEVTQTPSHQVTQMGQEVILRCVPISNHLYFYWYRQILGQKVEFLVSFYNNEISEKSEIFDDQFSVERPDGSNFTLKIRSTKLEDSAMYFCASNAERNQPQHFGDGTRLSIL.

This chain uses TRBV7-2 with TRBJ2-5; 8 bases agree with TRBD2. The CDR3 runs 15 residues. Unmatched junction bases numbered 7, after V lost 5 bases and J lost 2 bases. CDR1 SGHTA and CDR2 FQGNSA come from the germline V gene. The CDR3 DNA follows: TGTGCCAGCAGCAACGGGGGGGGCCCACAAGAGACCCAGTACTTC. Protein: CASSNGGGPQETQYF. The full variable domain, in which reference TRBV7-2 and TRBJ2-5 provide the parts outside the CDR3, is GAGVSQSPSNKVTEKGKDVELRCDPISGHTALYWYRQSLGQGLEFLIYFQGNSAPDKSGLPSDRFSAERTGGSVSTLTIQRTQQEDSAVYLCASSNGGGPQETQYFGPGTRLLVL.

The gene calls are TRBV6-5 and TRBJ2-4, with 11 bases fitting TRBD2. The CDR3 covers 15 residues. With 6 bases clipped from V and 2 bases from J, the junction kept 3 bases outside the gene matches. The V gene's germline CDR1 is MNHEY and CDR2 SVGAGI. Here the CDR3 reads CASSASGGSKNIQYF. Here the CDR3 DNA reads TGTGCCAGCAGCGCTAGCGGGGGGTCCAAAAACATTCAGTACTTC.

J is TRBJ1-5 and V is TRBV27, with TRBD1 matching over 8 bases. Germline lookup yields CDR1 MNHEY and CDR2 SMNVEV (reference sequence). The length of the CDR3 is 15 residues. The V segment lost 5 bases and the J segment 6 bases; nucleotides outside the gene matches: 9. CDR3 loop: CASSLGRGQGQPQHF. Written as DNA, the CDR3 is TGTGCCAGCAGTCTGGGCAGGGGGCAGGGTCAGCCCCAGCATTTT.